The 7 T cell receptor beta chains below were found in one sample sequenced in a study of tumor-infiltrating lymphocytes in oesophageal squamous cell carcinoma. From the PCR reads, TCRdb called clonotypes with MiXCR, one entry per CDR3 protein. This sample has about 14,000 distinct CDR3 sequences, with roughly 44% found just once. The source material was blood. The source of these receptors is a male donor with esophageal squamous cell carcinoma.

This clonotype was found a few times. The CDR3 spells CASSLAGGHEQYF. The CDR3 coding sequence is TGTGCCAGCAGCTTAGCGGGAGGACACGAGCAGTACTTC. This chain uses TRBV7-3 with TRBJ2-3; 8 bases map to TRBD2. The J call may be wrong; the DNA end is better matched by TRBJ2-7. CDR1 and CDR2 (germline): SGHTA, FQGTGA. The CDR3 runs to 13 residues.

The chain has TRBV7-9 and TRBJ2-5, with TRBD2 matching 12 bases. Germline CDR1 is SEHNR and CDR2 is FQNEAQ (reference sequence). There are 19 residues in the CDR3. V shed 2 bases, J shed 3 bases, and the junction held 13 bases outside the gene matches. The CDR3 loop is CASSLRFASGGDRKETQYF. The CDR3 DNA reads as TGTGCCAGCAGCTTACGGTTCGCTAGCGGGGGGGATCGTAAAGAGACCCAGTACTTC.

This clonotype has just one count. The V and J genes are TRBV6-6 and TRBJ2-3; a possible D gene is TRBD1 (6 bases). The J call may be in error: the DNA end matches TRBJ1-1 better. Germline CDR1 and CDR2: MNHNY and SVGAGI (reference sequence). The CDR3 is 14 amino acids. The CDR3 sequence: CASSVGQGRTEAFF. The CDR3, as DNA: TGTGCCAGCAGTGTGGGCCAGGGGAGAACTGAAGCTTTCTTT.

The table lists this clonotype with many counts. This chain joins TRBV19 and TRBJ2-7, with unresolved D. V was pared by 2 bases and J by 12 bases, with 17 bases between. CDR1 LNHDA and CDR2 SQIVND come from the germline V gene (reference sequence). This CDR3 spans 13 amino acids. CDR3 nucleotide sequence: TGTGCCAGTAGTATATCTGGACCTACGGATGCGTACTTC. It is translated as CASSISGPTDAYF. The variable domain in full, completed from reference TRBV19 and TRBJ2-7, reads DGGITQSPKYLFRKEGQNVTLSCEQNLNHDAMYWYRQDPGQGLRLIYYSQIVNDFQKGDIAEGYSVSREKKESFPLTVTSAQKNPTAFYLCASSISGPTDAYFGPGTRLTVT.

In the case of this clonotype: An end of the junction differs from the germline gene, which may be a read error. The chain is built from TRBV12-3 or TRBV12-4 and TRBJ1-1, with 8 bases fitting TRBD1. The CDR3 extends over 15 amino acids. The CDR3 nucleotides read TGTGCCAGCAGTCTCTCCGGGACAGGTGATTATGGGCAGTACTTT. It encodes CASSLSGTGDYGQYF.

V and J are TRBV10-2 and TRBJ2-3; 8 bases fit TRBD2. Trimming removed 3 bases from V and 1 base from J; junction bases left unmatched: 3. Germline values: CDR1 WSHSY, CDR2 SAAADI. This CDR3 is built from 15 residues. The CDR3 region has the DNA TGCGCCAGCAGTGATAAGCGGGAGCGCACAGATACGCAGTATTTT. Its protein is CASSDKRERTDTQYF.

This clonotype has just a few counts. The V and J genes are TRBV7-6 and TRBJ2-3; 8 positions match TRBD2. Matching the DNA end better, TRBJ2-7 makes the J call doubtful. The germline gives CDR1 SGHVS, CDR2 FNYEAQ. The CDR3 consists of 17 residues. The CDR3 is CASSPAGEGRDSYEQYF. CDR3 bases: TGTGCCAGCAGCCCAGCGGGGGAGGGGCGGGACTCCTACGAGCAGTACTTC.